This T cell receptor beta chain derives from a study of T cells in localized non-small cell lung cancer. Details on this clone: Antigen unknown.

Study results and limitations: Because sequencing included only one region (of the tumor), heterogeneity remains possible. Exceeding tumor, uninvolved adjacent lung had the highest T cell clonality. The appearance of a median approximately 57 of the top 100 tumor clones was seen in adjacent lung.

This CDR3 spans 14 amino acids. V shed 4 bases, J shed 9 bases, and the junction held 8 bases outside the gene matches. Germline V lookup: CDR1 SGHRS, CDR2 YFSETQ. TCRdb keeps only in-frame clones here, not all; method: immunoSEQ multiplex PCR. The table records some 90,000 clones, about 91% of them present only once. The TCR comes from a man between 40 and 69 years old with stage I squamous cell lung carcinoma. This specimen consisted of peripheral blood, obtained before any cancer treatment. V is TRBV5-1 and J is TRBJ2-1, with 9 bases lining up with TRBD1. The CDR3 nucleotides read TGCGCCAGCAGCAGGGACAGGGCCCTGAGTGAGCAGTTCTTC. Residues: CASSRDRALSEQFF.